Only a few counts were recorded for the clone carrying this T cell receptor (beta chain). Its specificity is not known. These data come from a study of radiotherapy plus CTLA-4 blockade in lung cancer. Study-level findings and limits: Peripheral blood showed expansion of tumor-derived TCR clones after radiotherapy and ipilimumab. With interferon-beta, early dynamics of blood T cell clones were reported to best predict response.

The V gene's germline CDR1 is GTSNPN and CDR2 SVGIG (reference sequence). With 5 bases removed from V and 9 bases from J, the gap between germline ends came to 11 bases. The CDR3 consists of 11 residues. Some clones are missing from TCRdb's copy, which holds only in-frame ones; the method was immunoSEQ multiplex PCR. The data contain approximately 100,000 clones, 82% of them singletons. The origin of this receptor is a human donor with non-small cell lung cancer who had a partial response to radiotherapy plus ipilimumab. The chain employs TRBV30 and TRBJ2-1; D is possibly TRBD1 (5 bases). The sequenced sample was peripheral blood, obtained from a patient treated with radiotherapy plus ipilimumab. This CDR3 is CAWGALSEQFF. For the CDR3, the DNA is TGTGCCTGGGGGGCACTGAGTGAGCAGTTCTTC.